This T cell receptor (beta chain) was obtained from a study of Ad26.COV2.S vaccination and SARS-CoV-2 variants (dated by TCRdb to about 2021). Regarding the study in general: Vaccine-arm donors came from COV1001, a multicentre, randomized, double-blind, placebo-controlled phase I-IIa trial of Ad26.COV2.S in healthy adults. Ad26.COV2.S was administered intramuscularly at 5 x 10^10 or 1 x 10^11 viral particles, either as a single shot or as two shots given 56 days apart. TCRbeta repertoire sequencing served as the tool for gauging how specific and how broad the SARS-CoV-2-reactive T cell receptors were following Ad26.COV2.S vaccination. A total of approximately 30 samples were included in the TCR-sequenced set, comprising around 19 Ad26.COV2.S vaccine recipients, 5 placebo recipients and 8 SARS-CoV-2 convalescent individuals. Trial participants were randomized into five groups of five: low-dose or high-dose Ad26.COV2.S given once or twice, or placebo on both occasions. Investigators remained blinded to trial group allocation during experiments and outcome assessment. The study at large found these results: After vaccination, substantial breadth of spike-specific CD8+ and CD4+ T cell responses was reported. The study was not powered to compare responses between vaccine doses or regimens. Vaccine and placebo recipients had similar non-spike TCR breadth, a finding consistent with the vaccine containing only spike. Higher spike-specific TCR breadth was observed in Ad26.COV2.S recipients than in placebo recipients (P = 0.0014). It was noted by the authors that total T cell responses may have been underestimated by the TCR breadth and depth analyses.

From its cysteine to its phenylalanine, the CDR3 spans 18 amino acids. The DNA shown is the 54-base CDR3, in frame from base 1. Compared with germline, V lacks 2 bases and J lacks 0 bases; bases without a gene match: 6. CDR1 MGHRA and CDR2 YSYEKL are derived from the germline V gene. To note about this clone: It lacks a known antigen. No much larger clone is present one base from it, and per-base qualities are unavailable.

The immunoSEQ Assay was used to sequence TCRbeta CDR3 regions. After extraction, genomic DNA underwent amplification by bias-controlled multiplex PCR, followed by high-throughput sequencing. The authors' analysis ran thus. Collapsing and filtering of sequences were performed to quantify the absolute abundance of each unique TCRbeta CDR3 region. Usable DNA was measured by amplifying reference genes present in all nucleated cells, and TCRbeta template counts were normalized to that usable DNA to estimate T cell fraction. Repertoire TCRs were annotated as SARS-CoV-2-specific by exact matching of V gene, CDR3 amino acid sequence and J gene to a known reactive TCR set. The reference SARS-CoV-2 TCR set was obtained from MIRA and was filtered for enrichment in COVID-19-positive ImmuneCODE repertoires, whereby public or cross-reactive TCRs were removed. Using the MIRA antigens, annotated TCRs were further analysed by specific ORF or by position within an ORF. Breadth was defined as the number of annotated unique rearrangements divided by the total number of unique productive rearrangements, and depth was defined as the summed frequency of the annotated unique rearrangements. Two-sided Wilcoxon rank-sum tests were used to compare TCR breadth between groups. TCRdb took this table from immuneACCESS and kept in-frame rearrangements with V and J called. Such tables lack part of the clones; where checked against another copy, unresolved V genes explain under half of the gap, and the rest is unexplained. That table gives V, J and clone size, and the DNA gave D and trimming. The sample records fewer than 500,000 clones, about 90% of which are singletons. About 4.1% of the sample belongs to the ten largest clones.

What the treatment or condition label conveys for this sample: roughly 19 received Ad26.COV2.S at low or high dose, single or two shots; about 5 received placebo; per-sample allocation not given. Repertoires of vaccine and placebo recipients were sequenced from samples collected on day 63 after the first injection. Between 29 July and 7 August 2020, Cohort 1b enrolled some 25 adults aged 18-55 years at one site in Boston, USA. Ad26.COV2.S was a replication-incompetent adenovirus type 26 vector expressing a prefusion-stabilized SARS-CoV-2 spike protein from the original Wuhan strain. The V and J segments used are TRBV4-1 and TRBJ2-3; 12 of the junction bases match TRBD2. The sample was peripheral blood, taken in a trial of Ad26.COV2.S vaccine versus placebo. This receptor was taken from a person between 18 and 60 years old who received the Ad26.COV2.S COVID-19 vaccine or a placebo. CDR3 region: CASSQLGLAGSSTDTQYF. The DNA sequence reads TGCGCCAGCAGCCAACTAGGACTAGCGGGGTCCAGCACAGATACGCAGTATTTT.